This TCR beta chain stems from a study of blood T cell repertoires in COVID-19. On the study more broadly: In each case, the material was cDNA or gDNA derived from T cells, B-cell-depleted T cells, or PBMCs.

This clone was recorded only once. In the study's own analysis: Researchers report that nucleated cell counts were estimated from reference gene primer amplification. The protocol was immunoSEQ multiplex PCR, while the TCRdb copy is restricted to in-frame clones and leaves out a portion. V, J and clone size are those of that table, while D and trimming were read from the DNA. The sample shows roughly 200,000 clones, 70% to 90% of them seen only once. Per germline, CDR1 SNHLY and CDR2 FYNNEI. This CDR3 is 13 amino acids long. The ends lost 4 bases at V and 6 bases at J; junction bases unmatched: 6. The sequence was collected from a man aged 25-45 years who had recovered from COVID-19. The chain employs TRBV2 and TRBJ2-7; 7 bases fit TRBD1. The specimen was PBMCs or T cells enriched from blood (not recorded which). The CDR3 loop reads CASSGFRGIEQYF. CDR3 DNA: TGTGCCAGCAGTGGTTTCAGGGGGATCGAGCAGTACTTC.